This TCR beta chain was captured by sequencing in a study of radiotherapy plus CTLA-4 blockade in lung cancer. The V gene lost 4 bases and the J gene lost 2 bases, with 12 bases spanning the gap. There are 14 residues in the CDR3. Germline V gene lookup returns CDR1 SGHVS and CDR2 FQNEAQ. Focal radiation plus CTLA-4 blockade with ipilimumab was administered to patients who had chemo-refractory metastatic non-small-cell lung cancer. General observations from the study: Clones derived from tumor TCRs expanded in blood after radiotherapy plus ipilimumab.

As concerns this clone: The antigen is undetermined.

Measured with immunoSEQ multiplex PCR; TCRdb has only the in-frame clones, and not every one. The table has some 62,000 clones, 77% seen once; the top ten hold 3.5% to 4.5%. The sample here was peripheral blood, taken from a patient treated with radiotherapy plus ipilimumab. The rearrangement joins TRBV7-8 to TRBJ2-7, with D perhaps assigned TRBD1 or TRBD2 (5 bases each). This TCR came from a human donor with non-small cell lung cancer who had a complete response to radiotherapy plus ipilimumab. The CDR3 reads CASSSGTYTYEQYF. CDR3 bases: TGTGCCAGCAGCTCCGGGACGTACACCTACGAGCAGTACTTC.